Sequencing of this T cell receptor beta chain was carried out in a study of T cell responses to AZD1222 COVID-19 vaccine. Study-level points and caveats: Spike-spanning, vaccine-associated CD4 TCRs were dominant at 160-218 and 743-854. The study found Spike-specific TCR breadth and depth rose after two AZD1222 doses.

The CDR3 runs to 11 residues. Germline V gene lookup returns CDR1 MNHNY and CDR2 SVGAGI (reference sequence). Trimming pared 8 bases from V and 4 bases from J, leaving 9 bases between. Clones were sequenced by immunoSEQ multiplex PCR, and TCRdb holds only the in-frame ones, with some missing. The sample yields tens of thousands of clones, nearly 90% seen once. As concerns this clone: Its antigen is still unknown.

This sample comprised peripheral blood, obtained on day 0 of AZD1222 vaccination. This clonotype was sampled from an adult in good health. The chain recombines TRBV6-6 with TRBJ2-7; the D is unclear. As DNA, the CDR3 is TGTGCCAGCCGGTCGGTGTACGAGCAGTACTTC. Protein: CASRSVYEQYF.